This TCR beta chain was documented in a study of control samples from healthy donors and cancer patients. This clone occurred once. Trimming left V 5 bases short and J 1 base short, with 8 bases between. This CDR3 has 14 amino acids. Germline CDR1 SGHTA, CDR2 FQGNSA. Assay used: immunoSEQ multiplex PCR; TCRdb lists only in-frame clones, some missing. The repertoire holds 150,000 to 200,000 clones, with over 85% as singletons. This chain uses TRBV7-2 with TRBJ2-2, with D unclear. Sequenced material: blood. The receptor's source is a woman in her forties in good health. The CDR3: CASSARMNTGELFF. The DNA for the CDR3 is TGTGCCAGCAGCGCCCGCATGAACACCGGGGAGCTGTTTTTT.